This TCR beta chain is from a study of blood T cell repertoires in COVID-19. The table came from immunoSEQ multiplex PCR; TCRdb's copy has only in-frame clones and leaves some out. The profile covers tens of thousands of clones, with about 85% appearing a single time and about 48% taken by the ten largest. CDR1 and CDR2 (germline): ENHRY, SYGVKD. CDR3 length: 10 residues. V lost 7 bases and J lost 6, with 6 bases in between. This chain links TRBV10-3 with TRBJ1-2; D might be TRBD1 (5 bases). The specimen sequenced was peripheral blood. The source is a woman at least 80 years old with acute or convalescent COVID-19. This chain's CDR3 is CAITGNGYTF. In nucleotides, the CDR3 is TGTGCCATCACAGGGAATGGCTACACCTTC.